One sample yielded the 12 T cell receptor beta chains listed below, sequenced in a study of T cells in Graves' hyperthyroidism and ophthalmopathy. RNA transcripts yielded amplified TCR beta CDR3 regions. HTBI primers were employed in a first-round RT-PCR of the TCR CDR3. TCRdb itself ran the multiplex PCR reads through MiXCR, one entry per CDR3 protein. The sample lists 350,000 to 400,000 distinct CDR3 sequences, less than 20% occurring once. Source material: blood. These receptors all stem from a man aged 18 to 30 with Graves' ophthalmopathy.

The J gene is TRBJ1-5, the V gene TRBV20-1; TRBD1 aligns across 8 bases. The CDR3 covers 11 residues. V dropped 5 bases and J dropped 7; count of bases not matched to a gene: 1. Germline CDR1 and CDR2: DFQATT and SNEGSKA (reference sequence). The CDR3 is CSAGDRQPQHF. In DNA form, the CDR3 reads TGCAGTGCTGGGGACAGGCAGCCCCAGCATTTT.

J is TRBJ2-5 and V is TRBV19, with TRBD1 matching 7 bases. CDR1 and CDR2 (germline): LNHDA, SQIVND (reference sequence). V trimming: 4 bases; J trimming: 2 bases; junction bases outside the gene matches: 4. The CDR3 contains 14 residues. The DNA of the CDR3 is TGTGCCAGTAGTACGGGACAGCCACAAGAGACCCAGTACTTC. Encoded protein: CASSTGQPQETQYF.

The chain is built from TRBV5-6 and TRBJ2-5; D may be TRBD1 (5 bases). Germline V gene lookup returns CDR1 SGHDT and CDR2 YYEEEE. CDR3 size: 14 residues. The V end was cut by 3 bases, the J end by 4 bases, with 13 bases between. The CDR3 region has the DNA TGTGCCAGCAGCTCGAAGGGGCGCGGAGAGACCCAGTACTTC. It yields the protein CASSSKGRGETQYF.

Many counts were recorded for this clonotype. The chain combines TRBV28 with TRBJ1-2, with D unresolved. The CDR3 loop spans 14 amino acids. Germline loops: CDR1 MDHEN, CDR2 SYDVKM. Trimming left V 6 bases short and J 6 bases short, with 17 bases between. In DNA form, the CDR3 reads TGTGCCAGCAGCCTTCTCGGACGGGAGAATGGCTACACCTTC. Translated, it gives CASSLLGRENGYTF.

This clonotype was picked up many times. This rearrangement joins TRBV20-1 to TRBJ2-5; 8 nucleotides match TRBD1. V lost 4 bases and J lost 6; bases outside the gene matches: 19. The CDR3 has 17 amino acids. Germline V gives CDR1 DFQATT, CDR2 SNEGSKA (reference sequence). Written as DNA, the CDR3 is TGCAGTGCTACCACTGGGGCAGGGGGCTCACTCACGAAGACCCAGTACTTC. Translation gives CSATTGAGGSLTKTQYF.

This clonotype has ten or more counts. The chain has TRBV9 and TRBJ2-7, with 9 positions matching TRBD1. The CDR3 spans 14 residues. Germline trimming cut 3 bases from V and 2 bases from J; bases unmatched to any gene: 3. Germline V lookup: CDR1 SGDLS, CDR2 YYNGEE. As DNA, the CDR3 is TGTGCCAGCAGCGGGGACAGGGAGACCTACGAGCAGTACTTC. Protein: CASSGDRETYEQYF.

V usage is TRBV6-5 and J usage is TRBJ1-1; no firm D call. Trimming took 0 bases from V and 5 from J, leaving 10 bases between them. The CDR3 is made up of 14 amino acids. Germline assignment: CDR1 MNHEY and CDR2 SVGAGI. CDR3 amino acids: CASSYSNSDTEAFF. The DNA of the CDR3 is TGTGCCAGCAGTTACTCGAACAGTGATACTGAAGCTTTCTTT.

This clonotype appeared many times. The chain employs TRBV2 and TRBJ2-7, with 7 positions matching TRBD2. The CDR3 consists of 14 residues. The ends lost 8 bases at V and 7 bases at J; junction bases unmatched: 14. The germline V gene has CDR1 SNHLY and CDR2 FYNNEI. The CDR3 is CASGTGGAVREQYF. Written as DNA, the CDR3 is TGTGCCAGCGGGACGGGGGGAGCCGTTAGGGAGCAGTACTTC.

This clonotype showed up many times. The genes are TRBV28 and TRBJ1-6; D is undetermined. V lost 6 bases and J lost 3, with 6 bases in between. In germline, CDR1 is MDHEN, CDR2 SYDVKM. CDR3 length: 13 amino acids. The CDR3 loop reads CASRELYNSPLHF. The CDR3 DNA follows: TGTGCCAGCAGGGAGCTCTATAATTCACCCCTCCACTTT.

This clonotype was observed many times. The CDR3 nucleotides read TGTGCCAGCAGCTTAGAGGGGGGTGCGGCGAACACTGAAGCTTTCTTT. Its protein product is CASSLEGGAANTEAFF. The chain has TRBV7-2 and TRBJ1-1; D might be TRBD1 (6 bases). The CDR3 sequence is 16 residues long. The V end was cut by 1 base, the J end by 1 base, with 13 bases between. Germline V gives CDR1 SGHTA, CDR2 FQGNSA. Drawing the rest from reference TRBV7-2 and TRBJ1-1, the complete variable domain is GAGVSQSPSNKVTEKGKDVELRCDPISGHTALYWYRQSLGQGLEFLIYFQGNSAPDKSGLPSDRFSAERTGGSVSTLTIQRTQQEDSAVYLCASSLEGGAANTEAFFGQGTRLTVV.

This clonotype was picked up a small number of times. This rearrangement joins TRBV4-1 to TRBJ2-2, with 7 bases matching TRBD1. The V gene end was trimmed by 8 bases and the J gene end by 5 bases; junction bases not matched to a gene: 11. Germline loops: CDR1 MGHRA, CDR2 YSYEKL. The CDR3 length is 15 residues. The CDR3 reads CASSTGKARTGELFF. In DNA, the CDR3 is TGCGCCAGCTCGACAGGGAAGGCCAGGACCGGGGAGCTGTTTTTT.

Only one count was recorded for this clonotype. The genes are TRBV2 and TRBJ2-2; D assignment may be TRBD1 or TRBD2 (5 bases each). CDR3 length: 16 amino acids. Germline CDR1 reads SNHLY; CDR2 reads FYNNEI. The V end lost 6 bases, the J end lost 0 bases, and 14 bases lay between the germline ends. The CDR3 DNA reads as TGTGCCAGCAGCGCCCGGGACGTAGCGAACACCGGGGAGCTGTTTTTT. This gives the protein CASSARDVANTGELFF.